The next 32 T cell receptor beta chains were all read from a single sample in a study of T cell repertoires in cytomegalovirus infection (dated by TCRdb to between 2018 and 2020). No antigen is known for these receptors. TCRdb lists the instrument as Illumina HiSeq 1500. In-frame beta chains were kept once TCRdb had trimmed the public reads at Q25 with fastp and called clones with MiXCR. Entries that share a CDR3 protein sequence are merged under the most common genes and DNA. The sample profile shows about 51,000 distinct CDR3 sequences; over 15% of them were found once. Together, the top ten hold approximately 25% of the sample. The treatment or condition label corresponds to: in vitro stimulation with specific CMV peptide epitopes to enrich CMV-specific T cells. The specimen was CD8+ T cells from cultured PBMCs, collected from culture after CMV antigen stimulation. These TCRs come from a human donor in good health (CMV status not recorded). Some clones in this sample may be carry-over from other donors' samples.

This clonotype was seen repeatedly, ten times or more. The chain employs TRBV12-3 or TRBV12-4 and TRBJ2-1; 7 bases agree with TRBD2. The CDR3 is 15 amino acids. V dropped 6 bases and J dropped 8; count of bases not matched to a gene: 13. The CDR3: CASRAHDIAGHEQFF. DNA for the CDR3: TGTGCCAGCAGGGCCCATGATATAGCGGGCCATGAGCAGTTCTTC.

This clonotype was counted only a few times. This chain joins TRBV19 and TRBJ2-1; D is unresolved. The germline V and J ends were trimmed by 3 bases and 7 bases, with 10 bases remaining between them. Per germline, CDR1 LNHDA and CDR2 SQIVND (reference sequence). This CDR3 is built from 13 residues. The CDR3 reads CASSISNGNEQFF. The CDR3 DNA reads TGTGCCAGTAGTATTTCGAATGGAAATGAGCAGTTCTTC.

This chain joins TRBV6-6 and TRBJ2-1; 7 nucleotides match TRBD1. Germline V gene data show CDR1 as MNHNY and CDR2 as SVGAGI (reference sequence). The CDR3 spans 15 residues. Trimming removed 3 bases from V and 3 bases from J; junction bases left unmatched: 5. DNA of the CDR3: TGTGCCAGCAGTTATGGGACAGACGACTACAATGAGCAGTTCTTC. It yields the protein CASSYGTDDYNEQFF.

This clonotype was detected many times. This rearrangement joins TRBV7-2 to TRBJ2-7; TRBD2 matches 7 bases. V lost 5 bases to trimming and J lost 6 bases; unmatched junction nucleotides: 16. The CDR3 is 16 amino acids. Germline V gene data show CDR1 as SGHTA and CDR2 as FQGNSA. As DNA, the CDR3 is TGTGCCAGCAGCCCCCTACCGGGCGCGGGAGCTATCGAGCAGTACTTC. It encodes CASSPLPGAGAIEQYF.

This clonotype has only a few counts. The V and J genes are TRBV20-1 and TRBJ1-5; possibly TRBD1 for D (5 bases). The V end lost 5 bases, the J end lost 0 bases, and 14 bases lay between the germline ends. CDR3 length: 15 residues. Per the germline V gene, CDR1 is DFQATT and CDR2 is SNEGSKA (reference sequence). In DNA, the CDR3 is TGCAGTGCTCGCGACCGACAGTATAGCAATCAGCCCCAGCATTTT. Translated, it gives CSARDRQYSNQPQHF.

The chain carries TRBV7-2 and TRBJ2-2; 10 bases line up with TRBD1. V dropped 7 bases and J dropped 0; count of bases not matched to a gene: 17. Per the germline V gene, CDR1 is SGHTA and CDR2 is FQGNSA. The CDR3 length is 20 residues. CDR3: CASTQPRDRGSFTNTGELFF. CDR3 nucleotides: TGTGCCAGCACCCAGCCTAGGGACAGGGGATCTTTTACGAACACCGGGGAGCTGTTTTTT.

This clonotype was counted a few times. The rearrangement links TRBV28 to TRBJ2-2; TRBD2 agrees at 15 bases. The V gene's germline CDR1 is MDHEN and CDR2 SYDVKM. The J segment lost 4 bases and the V segment lost 3 bases, leaving 6 bases of the junction unmatched. The CDR3 contains 18 residues. For the CDR3, the DNA is TGTGCCAGCAGTTTCCTGGGGACTAGCGGGGGGCCCACCGGGGAGCTGTTTTTT. Its translation is CASSFLGTSGGPTGELFF.

The gene calls are TRBV7-2 and TRBJ2-1; TRBD2 aligns across 9 bases. Germline loops: CDR1 SGHTA, CDR2 FQGNSA. The V segment lost 4 bases and the J segment 2 bases; nucleotides outside the gene matches: 9. The CDR3 covers 17 residues. The CDR3 DNA is TGTGCCAGCAGCTCCGGGGGCGGGGGGGCCCCCTACAATGAGCAGTTCTTC. This encodes CASSSGGGGAPYNEQFF.

Only one count was recorded for this clonotype. The chain combines TRBV7-9 with TRBJ1-1; D is perhaps TRBD1 (5 bases). The CDR3 length is 16 residues. CDR1 is SEHNR and CDR2 is FQNEAQ in the germline V gene (reference sequence). CDR3 in DNA: TGTGGAACTCGGGGCGGGGAGGGGTTAATGAACACTGAAGCTTTCTTT. This encodes CGTRGGEGLMNTEAFF.

This clonotype was seen only a few times. The V gene is TRBV6-6, the J gene TRBJ2-3, with a possible D match to TRBD2 (6 bases). The CDR3 covers 15 residues. Trimming stripped 6 bases from V and 5 bases from J, with 18 bases between. Germline-derived CDR1 and CDR2 are MNHNY and SVGAGI (reference sequence). CDR3: CASSDGSSNVDTQYF. The CDR3 DNA is TGTGCCAGCAGCGACGGGAGCTCGAATGTAGATACGCAGTATTTT.

The CDR3 DNA reads TGTGCCAGCAGCCCTCGATCATTAGCGGGGGGGCCGTATGAGACCCAGTACTTC. Protein sequence: CASSPRSLAGGPYETQYF. V and J are TRBV7-2 and TRBJ2-5; 11 nucleotides match TRBD2. Germline lookup yields CDR1 SGHTA and CDR2 FQGNSA. The CDR3 covers 18 residues. The V segment lost 5 bases and the J segment 5 bases; nucleotides outside the gene matches: 16.

The chain joins TRBV7-9 to TRBJ2-1; TRBD2 agrees at 7 bases. V dropped 4 bases and J dropped 13; count of bases not matched to a gene: 7. Looked up from germline, CDR1 is SEHNR and CDR2 is FQNEAQ (reference sequence). The CDR3 loop spans 12 amino acids. CDR3 amino acids: CASSYPSGDQFF. In nucleotides, the CDR3 is TGTGCCAGCAGCTACCCCAGCGGGGACCAGTTCTTC.

In this sample, this clonotype turned up a few times. The chain recombines TRBV9 with TRBJ1-1; D uncertain. V was pared by 0 bases and J by 5 bases, with 11 bases between. This CDR3 has 14 amino acids. In germline, CDR1 is SGDLS, CDR2 YYNGEE. The CDR3 protein is CASSVGQRETEAFF. The CDR3 DNA reads TGTGCCAGCAGCGTAGGGCAGAGGGAGACTGAAGCTTTCTTT.

V and J are TRBV7-6 and TRBJ2-7; D is unresolved. V shed 10 bases and J shed 3 bases, with 16 bases lying between them. Looked up from germline, CDR1 is SGHVS and CDR2 is FNYEAQ. This CDR3 has 13 amino acids. DNA for the CDR3: TGTGCCAACTCTAGTAAGAGATTCTACGAGCAGTACTTC. Protein product: CANSSKRFYEQYF.

In this sample, this clonotype turned up a few times. The chain combines TRBV20-1 with TRBJ1-1; D unresolved. CDR1 and CDR2 from the germline V gene are DFQATT and SNEGSKA (reference sequence). The CDR3 has 14 residues. Trimming took 7 bases from V and 0 from J, leaving 15 bases between them. CDR3 DNA sequence: TGCAGTGGCCCCCCCACTCTAATGAACACTGAAGCTTTCTTT. It yields the protein CSGPPTLMNTEAFF.

The gene calls are TRBV7-2 and TRBJ1-4; 9 positions match TRBD1. Losses at the gene ends were 5 bases for V and 0 bases for J; bases not matched to a gene: 19. The CDR3 loop spans 21 amino acids. CDR1 is SGHTA, CDR2 FQGNSA, per germline. CDR3 sequence: CASSLTPGQGPKGATNEKLFF. In DNA, the CDR3 is TGTGCCAGCAGCCTTACGCCGGGACAGGGCCCTAAAGGGGCAACTAATGAAAAACTGTTTTTT.

This clonotype has just a few counts. This chain links TRBV4-3 with TRBJ1-1, with D unclear. Trimming removed 5 bases from V and 2 bases from J, with 18 bases in between. The CDR3 is 16 amino acids. CDR1 and CDR2 from the germline V gene are LGHNA and YSLEER. The CDR3 nucleotides read TGCGCCAGCAGCGAAAAGATAGCACGGATTAACACTGAAGCTTTCTTT. Residues: CASSEKIARINTEAFF.

The chain couples TRBV7-3 to TRBJ1-1, with TRBD1 identical over 10 bases. The CDR3 covers 14 residues. Per germline, CDR1 SGHTA and CDR2 FQGTGA. With 3 bases clipped from V and 4 bases from J, the junction kept 2 bases outside the gene matches. CDR3 in amino acids: CASSFRQGATEAFF. The CDR3 DNA follows: TGTGCCAGCAGCTTTCGACAGGGGGCCACTGAAGCTTTCTTT.

This clonotype occurred many times. J is TRBJ2-7 and V is TRBV7-9, with D possibly TRBD1 on 6 matching bases. Germline V gene sequence: CDR1 SEHNR, CDR2 FQNEAQ (reference sequence). The CDR3 runs to 14 residues. The V end was cut by 4 bases, the J end by 1 base, with 11 bases between. CDR3 sequence: CASSSPRGSYEQYF. The CDR3 nucleotides are TGTGCCAGCAGCTCTCCCAGGGGTTCCTACGAGCAGTACTTC.

V and J are TRBV10-3 and TRBJ1-4; no reliable D call. Germline V CDR1 and CDR2: ENHRY, SYGVKD. Between the trimmed V and J ends, which lost 6 bases and 4 bases, there was a span of 3 bases. The CDR3 spans 11 residues. CDR3 residues: CAIRGNEKLFF. The CDR3 region has the DNA TGTGCCATCAGGGGTAATGAAAAACTGTTTTTT.

This clonotype was seen a handful of times. This chain uses TRBV11-2 with TRBJ1-1; TRBD1 matches 7 bases. V shed 3 bases and J 1 base; nucleotides not matched to a gene: 14. Per germline, CDR1 SGHAT and CDR2 FQNNGV. This CDR3 comprises 18 residues. In DNA, the CDR3 is TGTGCCAGCAGCTTCCACCTCAGCCCCAGGGGGGAGAACACTGAAGCTTTCTTT. Translated, it gives CASSFHLSPRGENTEAFF.

This clonotype was recorded a few times. The chain links TRBV7-6 to TRBJ2-7; D remains unclear. Germline CDR1 reads SGHVS; CDR2 reads FNYEAQ. V gave up 5 bases and J gave up 4 bases, with 12 bases separating them. CDR3 length: 13 amino acids. The CDR3 coding sequence is TGTGCCAGCAGCCCCGCCCACTTATACGAGCAGTACTTC. Encoded protein: CASSPAHLYEQYF.

The chain joins TRBV7-9 to TRBJ1-4; 9 bases fit TRBD1. The CDR3 extends over 16 amino acids. Germline assignment: CDR1 SEHNR and CDR2 FQNEAQ (reference sequence). The V and J ends lost 3 bases and 8 bases, in that order; junction bases with no gene match: 10. In DNA, the CDR3 is TGTGCCAGCAGCTTGCCCGGTGGGACAGGGAGAGAAAAACTGTTTTTT. As protein: CASSLPGGTGREKLFF.

The chain's CDR3 is CASSSRDRVSYGYTF. CDR3 nucleotide sequence: TGTGCCAGCAGCTCTCGGGACAGGGTGTCCTATGGCTACACCTTC. The chain combines TRBV7-9 with TRBJ1-2; 9 nucleotides line up with TRBD1. The germline V gene has CDR1 SEHNR and CDR2 FQNEAQ (reference sequence). Trimming took 4 bases from V and 4 from J; bases not matched to a gene: 7. This CDR3 is 15 amino acids long.

There are a few counts of this clonotype. The CDR3 loop is CATAIRTYNSPLHF. In nucleotides, the CDR3 is TGTGCCACGGCGATCAGGACCTATAATTCACCCCTCCACTTT. This chain uses TRBV6-5 with TRBJ1-6; no reliable D call. The V gene's germline CDR1 is MNHEY and CDR2 SVGAGI. This CDR3 is 14 amino acids long. Trimming stripped 10 bases from V and 2 bases from J, with 12 bases between.

This clonotype was seen a few times. The CDR3 loop is CASSLSQGEYNEQFF. Written as DNA, the CDR3 is TGTGCCAGCAGCTTATCCCAGGGGGAGTACAATGAGCAGTTCTTC. This sequence joins TRBV11-3 and TRBJ2-1, with TRBD1 matching 7 bases. Trimming at V came to 2 bases and at J to 4 bases, leaving 5 bases not matched to a gene. The length of the CDR3 is 15 residues. CDR1 and CDR2 from the germline V gene are SGHNT and YENEEA.

The chain joins TRBV7-2 to TRBJ2-3; 12 bases are a match to TRBD2. Trimming at V came to 5 bases and at J to 7 bases, leaving 16 bases not matched to a gene. Germline V gene sequence: CDR1 SGHTA, CDR2 FQGNSA. The CDR3 has 18 amino acids. The CDR3 nucleotides read TGTGCCAGCAGCGCCCGGACGAAAACTAGCGGGGGGACCAATACGCAGTATTTT. Its translation: CASSARTKTSGGTNTQYF.

In its sample, this clonotype was seen a few times. The gene calls are TRBV27 and TRBJ2-3; D gene unclear. Germline assignment: CDR1 MNHEY and CDR2 SMNVEV (reference sequence). The CDR3 is made up of 13 amino acids. V lost 5 bases and J 6 bases, leaving 12 bases between the germline ends. This CDR3 is CASSLIRADTQYF. CDR3 DNA: TGTGCCAGCAGTCTCATCCGGGCGGATACGCAGTATTTT.

In its sample, this clonotype was seen a few times. The genes are TRBV19 and TRBJ2-5; TRBD1 aligns across 7 bases. Losses at the gene ends were 0 bases for V and 1 base for J; bases not matched to a gene: 5. Per the germline V gene, CDR1 is LNHDA and CDR2 is SQIVND (reference sequence). The CDR3 runs 16 residues. CDR3 nucleotide sequence: TGTGCCAGTAGTATAGAGGGGGACAGCAGCCAAGAGACCCAGTACTTC. This codes for CASSIEGDSSQETQYF.

The V call is TRBV7-2, the J call TRBJ2-1; 8 nucleotides align to TRBD2. The germline gives CDR1 SGHTA, CDR2 FQGNSA. The trim removed 1 base at V and 4 bases at J, leaving 3 bases unmatched. The CDR3 is made up of 15 amino acids. The CDR3, as DNA: TGTGCCAGCAGCTTAGGGACTAGCAAATACAATGAGCAGTTCTTC. This gives the protein CASSLGTSKYNEQFF. Together with reference TRBV7-2 and TRBJ2-1, the CDR3 gives the full variable domain: GAGVSQSPSNKVTEKGKDVELRCDPISGHTALYWYRQSLGQGLEFLIYFQGNSAPDKSGLPSDRFSAERTGGSVSTLTIQRTQQEDSAVYLCASSLGTSKYNEQFFGPGTRLTVL.

The chain has TRBV19 and TRBJ2-4, with D tentatively TRBD1 or TRBD2 (7 bases each). V dropped 5 bases and J dropped 2 bases, with 16 bases sitting between them. Germline lookup yields CDR1 LNHDA and CDR2 SQIVND (reference sequence). This CDR3 region has 16 residues. CDR3 sequence: CASSLGTAGTKNIQYF. DNA for the CDR3: TGTGCCAGTAGTTTAGGGACAGCGGGAACCAAAAACATTCAGTACTTC. Complete variable domain (other parts from reference TRBV19 and TRBJ2-4): DGGITQSPKYLFRKEGQNVTLSCEQNLNHDAMYWYRQDPGQGLRLIYYSQIVNDFQKGDIAEGYSVSREKKESFPLTVTSAQKNPTAFYLCASSLGTAGTKNIQYFGAGTRLSVL.

The CDR3 protein is CASSSLLSDKLQRTGELFF. The CDR3 DNA is TGTGCCAGCAGCTCCCTCCTTTCGGACAAGCTTCAACGCACCGGGGAGCTGTTTTTT. The chain combines TRBV7-9 with TRBJ2-2, with a weak D call TRBD1 (5 bases). The V end was cut by 4 bases, the J end by 4 bases, with 25 bases between. The CDR3 extends over 19 amino acids. CDR1 and CDR2 (germline): SEHNR, FQNEAQ (reference sequence).